The clone carrying this T cell receptor (beta chain) was detected only a few times. Its antigen is unknown. Possible read error: a much larger clone is one base away. The data originate from a study of neurological immune-mediated disorders. Study-level results: Falling below healthy controls, multiple sclerosis showed the least TCR clonal expansion, while HTLV-1-associated myelopathy showed the most. Any association between clinical or MRI features and the multiple sclerosis repertoire cluster was absent.

This CDR3 region has 11 residues. Per germline, CDR1 SEHNR and CDR2 FQNEAQ (reference sequence). TCRdb reanalysed the 5' RACE reads using MiXCR and keeps one entry per CDR3 protein. The profile covers 45,000 to 60,000 distinct CDR3 sequences, with 2% to 3% appearing a single time and about 2.9% taken by the ten largest. This clonotype was sampled from a middle-aged man with multiple sclerosis. Sequenced input: PBMCs. The rearrangement joins TRBV7-9 to TRBJ1-2; D remains ambiguous. This CDR3 is CDSSYDYGYTF. CDR3 nucleotide sequence: TGTGACAGCAGCTACGACTATGGCTACACCTTC.